A single sample gave rise to the 7 T cell receptor beta chains below, sequenced in a study of response to subunit inactivated influenza vaccine. TCRdb used MiXCR to reprocess the RT-PCR reads, holding one entry per CDR3 protein. Among 150,000 to 200,000 distinct CDR3 sequences listed, approximately 10% were seen once. The input for sequencing was non-naive T cells sorted from PBMCs, taken roughly 6 weeks after vaccination. These TCRs come from a man aged 50 to 59 who received an inactivated influenza vaccine.

The sample holds many counts of this clonotype. V is TRBV4-3 and J is TRBJ2-3; TRBD2 agrees at 7 bases. The junction had 5 bases not matched to a gene; V was cut back by 0 bases and J by 2 bases. The CDR3 totals 16 residues. CDR1 and CDR2 from the germline V gene are LGHNA and YSLEER. The CDR3 bases are TGCGCCAGCAGCCAAGATCGGGGGACTACCACAGATACGCAGTATTTT. It is translated as CASSQDRGTTTDTQYF.

The chain couples TRBV27 to TRBJ2-1; 8 bases match TRBD2. The trim removed 6 bases at V and 8 bases at J, leaving 15 bases unmatched. Looked up from germline, CDR1 is MNHEY and CDR2 is SMNVEV (reference sequence). CDR3 size: 16 residues. The CDR3 region has the DNA TGTGCCAGCAGCTCCCCCTACCAGCGGGGGACTTATGAGCAGTTCTTC. It translates to CASSSPYQRGTYEQFF.

This clonotype appeared many times. The chain carries TRBV12-3 or TRBV12-4 and TRBJ2-2; tentative D call: TRBD2 (5 bases). The CDR3 has 13 amino acids. Trimming removed 6 bases at V and 6 bases at J, with 11 bases between. The DNA for the CDR3 is TGTGCCAGCAGACTAGGACCGGCCGGGGAGCTGTTTTTT. Translated: CASRLGPAGELFF.

As concerns this clonotype: A much larger clone lies a single base off, so this may be a read error. The chain recombines TRBV12-3 or TRBV12-4 with TRBJ2-2; D uncertain. CDR3 length: 13 residues. V was cut by 7 bases and J by 4 bases, with 10 bases left in between. The DNA for the CDR3 is TGTGCCAGCAATTGGCGGATCACCGGGGAGCTGTTTTTT. Translating it yields CASNWRITGELFF.

The chain links TRBV24-1 to TRBJ1-6; a weak D match, TRBD1 (5 bases). Germline V gives CDR1 KGHDR, CDR2 SFDVKD. The germline V and J ends were trimmed by 3 bases and 8 bases, with 10 bases remaining between them. This CDR3 comprises 14 residues. The CDR3 reads CATSDEGLDSPLHF. CDR3 nucleotide sequence: TGTGCCACCAGTGATGAGGGGTTGGATTCACCCCTCCACTTT.

At least ten counts were recorded for this clonotype. Here the CDR3 DNA reads TGCAGTGTACAGGGGGTGGGCGGCTACACCTTC. It yields the protein CSVQGVGGYTF. The chain employs TRBV20-1 and TRBJ1-2; 8 positions match TRBD1. After removal of 7 bases from V and 8 bases from J, the junction contained 6 bases not matched to a gene. This CDR3 is built from 11 residues. Germline V CDR1 and CDR2: DFQATT, SNEGSKA (reference sequence).

The V gene is TRBV28, the J gene TRBJ2-7; D is possibly TRBD1 (6 bases). The ends were cut back, 5 bases at V and 1 base at J, with 12 bases in the middle. Germline values: CDR1 MDHEN, CDR2 SYDVKM. CDR3 size: 14 residues. The CDR3: CASSGRDTSYEQYF. The CDR3 DNA reads as TGTGCCAGCAGTGGAAGGGACACTTCCTACGAGCAGTACTTC.